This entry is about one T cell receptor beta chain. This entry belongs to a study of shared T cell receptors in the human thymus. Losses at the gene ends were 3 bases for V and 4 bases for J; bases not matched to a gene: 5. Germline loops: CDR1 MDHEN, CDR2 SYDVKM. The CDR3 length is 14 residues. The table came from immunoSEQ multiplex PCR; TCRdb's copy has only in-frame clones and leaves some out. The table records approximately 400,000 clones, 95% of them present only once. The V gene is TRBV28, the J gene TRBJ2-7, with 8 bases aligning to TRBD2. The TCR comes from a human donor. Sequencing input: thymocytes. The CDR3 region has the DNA TGTGCCAGCAGTTTGAGCGGGAGTGGGTACGAGCAGTACTTC. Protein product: CASSLSGSGYEQYF.